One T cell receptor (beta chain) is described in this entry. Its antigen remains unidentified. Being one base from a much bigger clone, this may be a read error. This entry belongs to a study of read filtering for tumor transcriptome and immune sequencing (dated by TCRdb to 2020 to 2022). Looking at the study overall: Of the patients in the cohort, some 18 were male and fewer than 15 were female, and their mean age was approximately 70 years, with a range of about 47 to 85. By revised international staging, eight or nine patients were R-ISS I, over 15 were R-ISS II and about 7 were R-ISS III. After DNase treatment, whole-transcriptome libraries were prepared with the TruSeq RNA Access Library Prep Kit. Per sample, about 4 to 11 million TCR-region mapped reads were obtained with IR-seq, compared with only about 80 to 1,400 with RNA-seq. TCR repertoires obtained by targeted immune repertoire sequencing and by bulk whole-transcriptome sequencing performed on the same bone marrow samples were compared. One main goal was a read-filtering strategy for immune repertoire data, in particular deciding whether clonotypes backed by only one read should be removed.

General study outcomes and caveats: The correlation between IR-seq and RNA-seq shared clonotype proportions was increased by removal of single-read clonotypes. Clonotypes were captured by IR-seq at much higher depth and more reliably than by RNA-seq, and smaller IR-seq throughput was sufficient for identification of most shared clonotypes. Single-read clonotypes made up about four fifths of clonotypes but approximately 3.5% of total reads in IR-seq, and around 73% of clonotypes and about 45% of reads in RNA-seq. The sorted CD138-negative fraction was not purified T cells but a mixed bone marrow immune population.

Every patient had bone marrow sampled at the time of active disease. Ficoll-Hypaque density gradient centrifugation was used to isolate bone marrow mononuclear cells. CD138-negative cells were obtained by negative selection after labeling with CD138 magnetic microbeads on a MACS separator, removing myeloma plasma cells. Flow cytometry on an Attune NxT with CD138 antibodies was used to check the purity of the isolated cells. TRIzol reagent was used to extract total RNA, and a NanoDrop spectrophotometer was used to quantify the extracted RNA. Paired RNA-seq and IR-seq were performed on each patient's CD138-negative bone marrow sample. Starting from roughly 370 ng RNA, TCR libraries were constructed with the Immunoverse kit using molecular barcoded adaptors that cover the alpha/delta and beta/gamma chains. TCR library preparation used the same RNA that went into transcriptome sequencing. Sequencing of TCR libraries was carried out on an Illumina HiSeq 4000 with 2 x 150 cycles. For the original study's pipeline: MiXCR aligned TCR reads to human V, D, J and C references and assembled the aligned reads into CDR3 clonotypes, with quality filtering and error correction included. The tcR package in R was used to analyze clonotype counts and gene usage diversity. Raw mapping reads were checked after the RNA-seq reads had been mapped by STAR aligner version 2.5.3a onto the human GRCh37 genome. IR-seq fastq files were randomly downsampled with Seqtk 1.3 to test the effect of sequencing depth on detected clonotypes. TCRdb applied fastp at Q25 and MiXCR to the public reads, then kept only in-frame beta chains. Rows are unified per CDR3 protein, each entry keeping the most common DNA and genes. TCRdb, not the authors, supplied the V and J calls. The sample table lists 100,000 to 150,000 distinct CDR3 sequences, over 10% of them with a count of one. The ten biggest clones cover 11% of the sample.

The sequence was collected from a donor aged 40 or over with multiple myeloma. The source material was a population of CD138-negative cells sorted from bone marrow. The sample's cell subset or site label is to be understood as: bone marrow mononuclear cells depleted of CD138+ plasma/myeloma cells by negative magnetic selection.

The nucleotides are TGTGCCAGCAGTGAAGAGTATAGCAATCAGCCCCGGCATTTT. Translation gives CASSEEYSNQPRHF. This chain is built from TRBV2 and TRBJ1-5, with the D gene not confidently named. The CDR3, cysteine through phenylalanine, is 14 amino acids long. The CDR3 DNA has 42 bases and is translated from base 1. Reading the germline V gene gives CDR1 SNHLY and CDR2 FYNNEI.